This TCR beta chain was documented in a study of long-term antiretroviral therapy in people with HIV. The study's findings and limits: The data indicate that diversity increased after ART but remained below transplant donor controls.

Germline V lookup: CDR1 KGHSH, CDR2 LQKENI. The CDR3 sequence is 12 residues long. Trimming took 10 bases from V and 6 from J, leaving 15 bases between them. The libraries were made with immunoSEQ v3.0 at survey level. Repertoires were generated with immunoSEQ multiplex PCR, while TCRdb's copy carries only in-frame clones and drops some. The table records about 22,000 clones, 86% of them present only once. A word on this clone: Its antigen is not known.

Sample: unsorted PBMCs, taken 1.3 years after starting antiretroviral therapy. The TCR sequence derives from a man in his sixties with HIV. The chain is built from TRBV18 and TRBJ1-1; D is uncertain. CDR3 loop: CATLGISAEAFF. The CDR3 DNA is TGTGCCACCCTTGGTATTTCCGCTGAAGCTTTCTTT.